What follows is one T cell receptor beta chain and its context. The table came from immunoSEQ multiplex PCR; TCRdb's copy has only in-frame clones and leaves some out. Here the sample spans approximately 10,000 clones, roughly 89% being singletons. This specimen belongs to a study of T cells in localized non-small cell lung cancer. Trimming shortened V by 3 bases and J by 0 bases, and 11 bases separated the two germline ends. The CDR3 is 15 residues long. Germline CDR1 MDHEN, CDR2 SYDVKM. The sample consisted of peripheral blood, taken before any cancer treatment. The chain joins TRBV28 to TRBJ1-1, with D maybe TRBD1 (5 bases). The origin of this receptor is a female donor at least 60 years old with stage II squamous cell lung carcinoma. For the CDR3, the DNA is TGTGCCAGCAGTTTTGGTGGGGCCTTGAACACTGAAGCTTTCTTT. Amino acid sequence: CASSFGGALNTEAFF.